This T cell receptor (beta chain) was sequenced for a study of identical twins. TCRdb passed the 5' RACE reads through MiXCR, listing each CDR3 protein once. Among approximately 230,000 distinct CDR3 sequences, around 15% were seen once, and the ten largest hold 7% to 9.5%. This clonotype was found a few times. This CDR3 contains 14 residues. Germline V lookup: CDR1 LNHDA, CDR2 SQIVND (reference sequence). V dropped 2 bases and J dropped 7 bases, with 12 bases sitting between them. The sample comprised memory (CD45RO+) T cells sorted from blood. The receptor was isolated from a woman younger than 35 in good health. The chain combines TRBV19 with TRBJ1-5; perhaps TRBD1 as D (6 bases). CDR3 protein: CASSITGGGQPQHF. CDR3 in DNA: TGTGCCAGTAGTATAACGGGGGGCGGCCAGCCCCAGCATTTT.